Below are 20 T cell receptor beta chains sequenced from a single sample in a study of monozygotic twins with inflammatory bowel disease. Using the 5' RACE reads, TCRdb records one entry per CDR3 protein without DNA. Its clone listing holds 200,000 to 250,000 distinct CDR3 sequences. Material for sequencing was blood. The receptors stem from a human donor with ulcerative colitis or Crohn's disease, or a healthy co-twin of an affected twin (not recorded which).

The chain couples TRBV18 to TRBJ1-4; TCRdb calls TRBD1, which cannot be checked without DNA. The CDR3 loop spans 15 amino acids. Germline lookup yields CDR1 KGHSH and CDR2 LQKENI. CDR3 residues: CASSPNTGDNEKLFF.

The V gene is TRBV12-3 or TRBV12-4, the J gene TRBJ2-6. CDR3 length equals 14 residues. The CDR3 loop reads CASRSDPGANVLTF.

The rearrangement joins TRBV5-4 to TRBJ2-2; the TRBD1 assignment by TCRdb is unverifiable without DNA. Germline CDR1 and CDR2: SGHNT and YYREEE (reference sequence). The CDR3 is 15 residues long. CDR3 region: CASSAGQGAPGELFF.

The chain has TRBV19 and TRBJ1-1; TCRdb gives TRBD1 as the D gene, but with no DNA this cannot be confirmed. The CDR3 spans 15 residues. Germline assignment: CDR1 LNHDA and CDR2 SQIVND (reference sequence). The CDR3 sequence: CASSIAGLGDTEAFF.

The genes are TRBV6-5 and TRBJ1-1. This CDR3 spans 14 amino acids. Germline V gene data show CDR1 as MNHEY and CDR2 as SVGAGI. CDR3 region: CASSYSTANTEAFF.

V is TRBV19 and J is TRBJ1-4. The CDR3 sequence is 12 residues long. Germline assignment: CDR1 LNHDA and CDR2 SQIVND (reference sequence). The CDR3 protein is CASSMSTEKLFF.

The J gene is TRBJ2-7, the V gene TRBV5-1; TCRdb calls TRBD1, which cannot be checked without DNA. CDR3 length: 17 amino acids. CDR1 SGHRS and CDR2 YFSETQ come from the germline V gene. CDR3 in amino acids: CASSQAGTGPSWNEQYF.

V gene TRBV7-2 combines with J gene TRBJ1-2; TCRdb's D call, TRBD1, is unchecked because there is no DNA. The CDR3 covers 15 residues. Germline V gives CDR1 SGHTA, CDR2 FQGNSA. The CDR3 protein is CASSLVGTGPPEGTF. Using reference TRBV7-2 and TRBJ1-2 for the parts outside the CDR3, the full variable domain is GAGVSQSPSNKVTEKGKDVELRCDPISGHTALYWYRQSLGQGLEFLIYFQGNSAPDKSGLPSDRFSAERTGGSVSTLTIQRTQQEDSAVYLCASSLVGTGPPEGTFGSGTRLTVV.

The V and J genes are TRBV6-1 and TRBJ2-1; the TRBD1 assignment by TCRdb is unverifiable without DNA. Germline CDR1 MNHNS, CDR2 SASEGT. The CDR3 sequence is 15 residues long. The CDR3 is CASSPLYGTYNEQFF.

The V call is TRBV20-1, the J call TRBJ2-2; as DNA is missing, the TRBD2 call by TCRdb cannot be tested. Germline CDR1 and CDR2: DFQATT and SNEGSKA (reference sequence). The CDR3 spans 16 residues. The CDR3 reads CSASLGGGMNTGELFF.

The rearrangement joins TRBV25-1 to TRBJ2-1; TCRdb's assignment of TRBD1 cannot be checked, as there is no DNA. The CDR3 length is 15 residues. Germline V gene sequence: CDR1 MGHDK, CDR2 SYGVNS. The CDR3 spells CASSESSARSNEQFF.

The chain combines TRBV29-1 with TRBJ2-3; TCRdb's D call of TRBD1 is untestable without DNA. The CDR3 length is 14 residues. Germline V lookup: CDR1 SQVTM, CDR2 ANQGSEA. CDR3 in amino acids: CSVEPRDGADTQYF.

The genes are TRBV24-1 and TRBJ2-1; TCRdb calls TRBD1, which cannot be checked without DNA. CDR3 size: 15 residues. Germline V gene lookup returns CDR1 KGHDR and CDR2 SFDVKD. This CDR3 is CATSERRLAHNEQFF.

The chain uses TRBV12-3 or TRBV12-4 and TRBJ1-2; TCRdb gives TRBD1 as the D gene, but with no DNA this cannot be confirmed. CDR3 length equals 15 residues. The CDR3: CASSFPPRAYNGYTF.

The chain uses TRBV4-2 and TRBJ1-1; TCRdb's D call, TRBD1, is unchecked because there is no DNA. The germline V gene has CDR1 LGHNA and CDR2 YNFKEQ. The CDR3 contains 13 residues. The CDR3 sequence: CASSLGDYTEAFF.

The chain employs TRBV20-1 and TRBJ2-3; TCRdb selects TRBD1, and the lack of DNA leaves this call unchecked. Per the germline V gene, CDR1 is DFQATT and CDR2 is SNEGSKA (reference sequence). The CDR3 covers 13 residues. The CDR3 here is CSAFYSGADTQYF.

The V and J genes are TRBV5-4 and TRBJ2-4; TCRdb designates TRBD1, a call that cannot be tested without DNA. Germline CDR1 SGHNT, CDR2 YYREEE (reference sequence). CDR3 length: 16 amino acids. This CDR3 is CASSLEGGLSKNIQYF.

The chain is built from TRBV28 and TRBJ2-2. The CDR3 is 13 amino acids. Germline-derived CDR1 and CDR2 are MDHEN and SYDVKM. CDR3 sequence reads: CASSLSGSGELFF.

The V gene is TRBV20-1, the J gene TRBJ2-1; TCRdb proposes TRBD2, but this gene call is untestable without DNA. This CDR3 comprises 15 residues. In germline, CDR1 is DFQATT, CDR2 SNEGSKA (reference sequence). The CDR3: CSARVGSGSPNEQFF.

This CDR3 is CASSPGLAGGRFGTDTQYF. This chain links TRBV5-1 with TRBJ2-3; TCRdb names TRBD2, which stays unverified in the absence of DNA. Germline loops: CDR1 SGHRS, CDR2 YFSETQ. The CDR3 runs 19 residues.